What follows is one TCR beta chain and its context. Its antigen remains unknown. Produced via immunoSEQ multiplex PCR; TCRdb's table is partial and in-frame only. The sample lists some 99,000 clones; 80% were seen once. Noted time point: after dendritic cell vaccination, including at tumor progression/relapse. This record belongs to a study of glioma-infiltrating T cells after dendritic cell vaccination. At the level of the study: Dendritic cell vaccine was injected intradermally three times, biweekly.

Study-wide findings and caveats: Higher pretreatment TIL content predicted longer progression-free time and survival.

Sequences were derived from blood, sampled after dendritic cell vaccination. This TCR derives from a human donor with glioblastoma.

The CDR3 protein is CASRQDRDRGYTF. CDR3 DNA sequence: TGCGCCAGCAGACAGGACAGGGACCGGGGCTACACCTTC. The J gene is TRBJ1-2, the V gene TRBV5-1, with 8 bases matching TRBD1. The CDR3 extends over 13 amino acids. The trim removed 5 bases at V and 8 bases at J, leaving 8 bases unmatched. In germline, CDR1 is SGHRS, CDR2 YFSETQ.